This T cell receptor beta chain stems from a study of cytomegalovirus exposure and HLA in healthy donors. Regarding the study as a whole: Indistinguishability led to the exclusion of some V segments, TRBV6-2 and TRBV6-3 included. The study reported that TCR beta sequences accurately predicted HLA-A and HLA-B alleles in most subjects. Most CMV-associated TCR beta chains appeared HLA-restricted in a later analysis.

The study ran its PCR with 60 Vbeta and 13 Jbeta primers. The data were produced by immunoSEQ multiplex PCR, yet TCRdb's version contains in-frame clones alone and is incomplete. The sample has 150,000 to 200,000 clones, roughly two thirds seen once. Comment on this clone: The antigen remains undetermined.

The CDR3 has 18 amino acids. The germline V and J ends were trimmed by 1 base and 0 bases, with 17 bases remaining between them. The chain couples TRBV5-3 to TRBJ1-5; D not certain. TRBV5-3 has ORF status, its function being uncertain. This sequence was found in a woman younger than 35 in good health and CMV-seropositive. The sequenced sample consisted of PBMCs. CDR3 amino acids: CARSLSPDKPNSNQPQHF. CDR3 DNA sequence: TGTGCCAGAAGCTTGTCTCCTGATAAGCCTAATAGCAATCAGCCCCAGCATTTT.